This TCR beta chain was captured by sequencing in a study of blood T cell repertoires in COVID-19. Study summary: The analysed material was cDNA or gDNA that came from T cells, B-cell-depleted T cells, or PBMCs.

Measured with immunoSEQ multiplex PCR; TCRdb has only the in-frame clones, and not every one. Here the sample spans around 95,000 clones, 81% being singletons. The CDR3 length is 14 residues. Trimming cost V 0 bases and J 1 base, with 6 bases left between them. The germline V gene encodes CDR1 SGHVS and CDR2 FQNEAQ. Sequenced sample: peripheral blood. J is TRBJ1-1 and V is TRBV7-8; D might be TRBD1 (5 bases). The TCR sequence derives from a woman older than 75 with acute or convalescent COVID-19. The CDR3 region has the DNA TGTGCCAGCAGCTTAGCGCAGGGGAACACTGAAGCTTTCTTT. It codes for CASSLAQGNTEAFF.